This is a list of T cell receptor beta chains from one sample in a study of control samples from healthy donors and cancer patients. Sequenced by immunoSEQ multiplex PCR; TCRdb stores in-frame clones only, minus some. The sample lists 170,000 or so clones; 85% to 95% were seen once. Sequenced: blood. Receptor source: a man aged 25 to 40 in good health. Both conserved end residues are part of each CDR3. Fields, in order: D gene, J gene, V gene, clone size, CDR3 protein, CDR3 DNA. D genes are given only for firm matches. Clone size is stated in some rows and not others, as once, few, many or a class when expanded.

D: .; J: TRBJ2-1; V: TRBV29-1; size: .; CDR3: CSGSRGLPYNEQFF; DNA: TGCAGCGGGAGCAGGGGATTGCCCTACAATGAGCAGTTCTTC
D: .; J: TRBJ1-2; V: TRBV10-3; size: .; CDR3: CATTRDPGLKRGGYTF; DNA: TGTGCCACCACCAGGGACCCGGGCCTAAAACGAGGTGGCTACACCTTC
D: TRBD1; J: TRBJ2-7; V: TRBV4-3; size: .; CDR3: CASSQWTGAYEQYF; DNA: TGCGCCAGCAGCCAGTGGACAGGGGCCTACGAGCAGTACTTC
D: .; J: TRBJ1-5; V: TRBV6-1; size: once; CDR3: CASSESGVSNQPQHF; DNA: TGTGCCAGCAGTGAATCCGGCGTAAGCAATCAGCCCCAGCATTTT
D: .; J: TRBJ2-3; V: TRBV5-1; size: .; CDR3: CASSLEGPSDTQYF; DNA: TGCGCCAGCAGCTTAGAAGGTCCATCAGATACGCAGTATTTT
D: TRBD1; J: TRBJ1-1; V: TRBV30; size: once; CDR3: CATRDRTNTEAFF; DNA: TGTGCCACCCGGGACAGAACGAACACTGAAGCTTTCTTT
D: .; J: TRBJ2-3; V: TRBV2; size: .; CDR3: CASSVLFSTDTQYF; DNA: TGTGCCAGCAGTGTTCTGTTCAGCACAGATACGCAGTATTTT
D: TRBD1; J: TRBJ2-7; V: TRBV5-4; size: few; CDR3: CASSWQGQTYEQYF; DNA: TGTGCCAGCAGCTGGCAGGGACAGACCTACGAGCAGTACTTC
D: .; J: TRBJ2-3; V: TRBV5-6; size: .; CDR3: CASSLADRNTDTQYF; DNA: TGTGCCAGCAGCTTGGCCGACAGAAACACAGATACGCAGTATTTT
D: .; J: TRBJ2-1; V: TRBV9; size: once; CDR3: CASSPWSYNEQFF; DNA: TGTGCCAGCAGCCCCTGGTCCTACAATGAGCAGTTCTTC
D: .; J: TRBJ2-7; V: TRBV5-1; size: .; CDR3: CASSLEAGNLYEQYF; DNA: TGCGCCAGCAGCTTGGAGGCAGGGAATCTCTACGAGCAGTACTTC
D: TRBD1; J: TRBJ2-7; V: TRBV29-1; size: once; CDR3: CSVWGTGIGEQYF; DNA: TGCAGCGTCTGGGGGACAGGGATCGGCGAGCAGTACTTC
D: .; J: TRBJ1-5; V: TRBV4-1; size: .; CDR3: CASSQWGDSNQPQHF; DNA: TGCGCCAGCAGCCAATGGGGGGATAGCAATCAGCCCCAGCATTTT
D: .; J: TRBJ1-5; V: TRBV19; size: .; CDR3: CASTGTGYLWNQPQHF; DNA: TGTGCCAGTACCGGGACGGGGTACCTGTGGAATCAGCCCCAGCATTTT
D: TRBD1; J: TRBJ2-7; V: TRBV18; size: .; CDR3: CASSPRTQGGSYEQYF; DNA: TGTGCCAGCTCACCGAGGACACAGGGGGGCTCCTACGAGCAGTACTTC
D: .; J: TRBJ1-4; V: TRBV4-3; size: .; CDR3: CASSQVWGSNEKLFF; DNA: TGCGCCAGCAGCCAAGTTTGGGGGTCTAATGAAAAACTGTTTTTT
D: .; J: TRBJ2-7; V: TRBV9; size: .; CDR3: CASSVEDIARDQYF; DNA: TGTGCCAGCAGCGTAGAGGACATAGCGCGGGATCAGTACTTC
D: .; J: TRBJ2-1; V: TRBV2; size: .; CDR3: CASSDQGNPRDEQFF; DNA: TGTGCCAGCAGTGACCAGGGCAATCCGCGCGATGAGCAGTTCTTC
D: .; J: TRBJ2-3; V: TRBV7-9; size: .; CDR3: CASSFTGISPYTQYF; DNA: TGTGCCAGCAGCTTCACGGGGATAAGTCCCTATACGCAGTATTTT
D: .; J: TRBJ2-3; V: TRBV24-1; size: once; CDR3: CATSEPGGGVDTQYF; DNA: TGTGCCACCAGTGAACCAGGGGGAGGGGTAGATACGCAGTATTTT
D: .; J: TRBJ1-5; V: TRBV6-5; size: .; CDR3: CASSRSINQPQHF; DNA: TGTGCCAGCAGTCGGTCGATCAATCAGCCCCAGCATTTT
D: .; J: TRBJ1-2; V: TRBV28; size: .; CDR3: CASSTYRANYGYTF; DNA: TGTGCCAGCAGCACCTACAGGGCTAACTATGGCTACACCTTC
D: .; J: TRBJ2-2; V: TRBV6-2/TRBV6-3; size: .; CDR3: CASSYTGRTGELFF; DNA: TGTGCCAGCAGTTACACAGGGCGCACCGGGGAGCTGTTTTTT
D: .; J: TRBJ2-3; V: TRBV5-1; size: .; CDR3: CASSLFSATDTQYF; DNA: TGCGCCAGCAGCTTGTTTTCAGCCACAGATACGCAGTATTTT
D: .; J: TRBJ1-5; V: TRBV15; size: .; CDR3: CATSSVNQPQHF; DNA: TGTGCCACCAGCAGTGTGAATCAGCCCCAGCATTTT
D: .; J: TRBJ1-2; V: TRBV28; size: .; CDR3: CASSPRGYGYTF; DNA: TGTGCCAGCAGTCCCCGCGGCTATGGCTACACCTTC
D: .; J: TRBJ1-5; V: TRBV3-1/TRBV3-2; size: .; CDR3: CASSQAGNPGGNQPQHF; DNA: TGTGCCAGCAGCCAAGCCGGGAATCCTGGGGGCAATCAGCCCCAGCATTTT
D: TRBD1; J: TRBJ2-7; V: TRBV27; size: .; CDR3: CASSLGTGVYEQYF; DNA: TGTGCCAGCAGTTTAGGGACAGGGGTCTACGAGCAGTACTTC
D: TRBD2; J: TRBJ2-7; V: TRBV7-2; size: .; CDR3: CASKRGSRYEQYF; DNA: TGTGCCAGTAAGCGGGGGTCTCGCTACGAGCAGTACTTC
D: .; J: TRBJ1-2; V: TRBV27; size: .; CDR3: CATQGSGSYGYTF; DNA: TGTGCCACTCAGGGGTCGGGGTCCTATGGCTACACCTTC
D: .; J: TRBJ1-1; V: TRBV2; size: .; CDR3: CASSEAVMREAFF; DNA: TGTGCCAGCAGTGAAGCGGTGATGAGAGAAGCTTTCTTT
D: TRBD2; J: TRBJ2-2; V: TRBV14; size: .; CDR3: CASPGGWEGTGELFF; DNA: TGTGCCAGCCCCGGGGGGTGGGAGGGCACCGGGGAGCTGTTTTTT
D: TRBD1; J: TRBJ1-1; V: TRBV12-3/TRBV12-4; size: .; CDR3: CASNSGGTTEAFF; DNA: TGTGCCAGCAACTCAGGGGGAACAACTGAAGCTTTCTTT
D: TRBD2; J: TRBJ2-7; V: TRBV7-2; size: .; CDR3: CASSLAPTSGGYSYEQYF; DNA: TGTGCCAGCAGCTTAGCGCCTACTAGCGGGGGGTACTCCTACGAGCAGTACTTC
D: TRBD1; J: TRBJ2-7; V: TRBV5-6; size: .; CDR3: CASRRQGREQYF; DNA: TGTGCCAGCAGACGACAGGGTCGCGAGCAGTACTTC
D: TRBD2; J: TRBJ2-3; V: TRBV27; size: .; CDR3: CASSFFSGGTDTQYF; DNA: TGTGCCAGCAGTTTTTTTAGCGGGGGCACAGATACGCAGTATTTT
D: .; J: TRBJ1-2; V: TRBV18; size: .; CDR3: CASSPGTSYGYTF; DNA: TGTGCCAGCTCCCCGGGAACGTCCTATGGCTACACCTTC
D: TRBD2; J: TRBJ2-5; V: TRBV6-1; size: .; CDR3: CASSEARAGVEETQYF; DNA: TGTGCCAGCAGTGAAGCCAGGGCGGGAGTGGAAGAGACCCAGTACTTC
D: TRBD1; J: TRBJ1-1; V: TRBV27; size: .; CDR3: CASSSLQGRGTEAFF; DNA: TGTGCCAGCAGTTCACTACAGGGGAGGGGGACTGAAGCTTTCTTT
D: .; J: TRBJ1-1; V: TRBV6-5; size: .; CDR3: CASSSEQRGRSEAFF; DNA: TGTGCCAGCAGTTCAGAACAGCGGGGCCGGAGTGAAGCTTTCTTT
D: .; J: TRBJ2-3; V: TRBV7-9; size: .; CDR3: CAQHSRRSDTQYF; DNA: TGCGCTCAGCACAGCAGAAGATCGGATACGCAGTATTTT
D: .; J: TRBJ2-1; V: TRBV18; size: .; CDR3: CASLEGLAYNEQFF; DNA: TGTGCCAGCTTGGAGGGCCTCGCCTACAATGAGCAGTTCTTC
D: .; J: TRBJ1-5; V: TRBV2; size: .; CDR3: CASSGGRLNQPQHF; DNA: TGTGCCAGCAGTGGGGGAAGACTTAATCAGCCCCAGCATTTT
D: .; J: TRBJ2-5; V: TRBV5-4; size: .; CDR3: CASSLEQGRETQYF; DNA: TGTGCCAGCAGCTTGGAACAGGGTCGGGAGACCCAGTACTTC
D: .; J: TRBJ2-5; V: TRBV5-4; size: .; CDR3: CASSLKAGQETQYF; DNA: TGTGCCAGCAGCTTGAAGGCGGGGCAAGAGACCCAGTACTTC
D: .; J: TRBJ1-2; V: TRBV27; size: .; CDR3: CASSLYPPSYGYTF; DNA: TGTGCCAGCAGTTTATATCCCCCCAGCTATGGCTACACCTTC
D: TRBD2; J: TRBJ2-1; V: TRBV18; size: .; CDR3: CASSPQGGSGEYNEQFF; DNA: TGTGCCAGCTCACCTCAAGGTGGTAGCGGGGAATACAATGAGCAGTTCTTC
D: .; J: TRBJ1-5; V: TRBV7-9; size: .; CDR3: CASSPDSRYSNQPQHF; DNA: TGTGCCAGCAGCCCAGACAGTCGCTATAGCAATCAGCCCCAGCATTTT